The source of this T cell receptor beta chain is a study of type 1 regulatory T cells. For the study at large: T-allo10 is a Tr1-enriched, alloantigen-specific CD4 T cell product made in vitro.

The CDR3 is made up of 14 amino acids. Germline loops: CDR1 DFQATT, CDR2 SNEGSKA (reference sequence). Trimming removed 3 bases from V and 5 bases from J, with 17 bases in between. This clonotype was observed a handful of times. Its antigen is not known. Broader study findings: Tr1 cells had a more restricted TCR repertoire than non-Tr1 cells.

TCRdb called the reads again in MiXCR, with one record for every CDR3 protein. The repertoire holds about 42,000 distinct CDR3 sequences, with less than 15% as singletons. The chain carries TRBV20-1 and TRBJ2-7; D might be TRBD2 (7 bases). The sequenced material came from cultured non-Tr1 T cells, either the whole culture or a sorted T cell fraction (not recorded which). The TCR comes from a human donor in good health. The CDR3 nucleotides are TGCAGTGCTAGGGGACAACGGCTAGCGGACGAGCAGTACTTC. Translation: CSARGQRLADEQYF.